Listed here are 30 T cell receptor beta chains from one sample, sequenced in a study of human T cells and chemical hapten exposure. Unfractionated whole blood was the source of the extracted total RNA. MiXCR, applied by TCRdb to the 5' RACE reads, yields one record per CDR3 protein. This table has about 140,000 distinct CDR3 sequences, around 4% appearing once. The receptors derive from a female donor in good health.

This clonotype occurred many times. The chain links TRBV6-6 to TRBJ1-1; no clear D gene. V gave up 0 bases and J gave up 6 bases, with 11 bases separating them. This CDR3 contains 14 residues. Germline loops: CDR1 MNHNY, CDR2 SVGAGI (reference sequence). The CDR3 DNA is TGTGCCAGCAGTTACTCGAAAACTCGTTCTGAAGCTTTCTTT. This codes for CASSYSKTRSEAFF.

This clonotype was recorded many times. The chain is built from TRBV2 and TRBJ2-3; D gene uncertain. CDR1 is SNHLY, CDR2 FYNNEI, per germline. The CDR3 totals 15 residues. The germline V and J ends were trimmed by 6 bases and 2 bases, with 15 bases remaining between them. CDR3: CASSVGIKDTDTQYF. The CDR3 DNA reads as TGTGCCAGCAGCGTAGGGATTAAGGACACAGATACGCAGTATTTT.

This clonotype was found many times. The rearrangement joins TRBV9 to TRBJ1-2; TRBD1 is a possible D gene (5 bases). Germline V gene data show CDR1 as SGDLS and CDR2 as YYNGEE. V was shortened by 1 base and J by 8 bases, with 18 bases between the two germline ends. CDR3 length: 15 residues. CDR3 amino acids: CASSVHDSSLVGYTF. The CDR3 DNA follows: TGTGCCAGCAGCGTACATGACAGTTCCCTAGTAGGCTACACCTTC.

This clonotype was counted ten times or more. This chain links TRBV12-3 or TRBV12-4 with TRBJ1-6; a weak D match, TRBD1 (5 bases). Between the trimmed V and J ends, which lost 5 bases and 10 bases, there was a span of 9 bases. This CDR3 comprises 12 residues. CDR3 sequence reads: CASSQGVSPLHF. The CDR3 DNA sequence: TGTGCCAGCAGTCAAGGGGTCTCACCCCTCCACTTT.

The table lists this clonotype with many counts. The CDR3 spells CASSRRSGANVLTF. CDR3 bases: TGCGCCAGCAGCCGGAGATCTGGGGCCAACGTCCTGACTTTC. This chain connects TRBV5-1 to TRBJ2-6; no reliable D call. This CDR3 region has 14 residues. Per germline, CDR1 SGHRS and CDR2 YFSETQ. Trimming cost V 4 bases and J 1 base, with 6 bases left between them.

This clonotype was detected ten times or more. The genes are TRBV7-2 and TRBJ2-6; D remains ambiguous. The CDR3 runs 17 residues. The germline V gene has CDR1 SGHTA and CDR2 FQGNSA. V gave up 6 bases and J gave up 0 bases, with 15 bases separating them. The CDR3 is CASSREYRASGANVLTF. In DNA form, the CDR3 reads TGTGCCAGCAGTCGTGAATACAGAGCCTCTGGGGCCAACGTCCTGACTTTC.

A few counts support this clonotype. CDR3 sequence reads: CSARDLGQGALSPLHF. The CDR3 bases are TGCAGTGCTAGAGATCTCGGACAGGGGGCACTTTCACCCCTCCACTTT. The V call is TRBV20-1, the J call TRBJ1-6, with TRBD1 matching 11 bases. CDR1 and CDR2 from the germline V gene are DFQATT and SNEGSKA (reference sequence). Trimming took 0 bases from V and 9 from J; bases not matched to a gene: 7. This CDR3 is 16 amino acids long.

This clonotype was detected many times. V gene TRBV20-1 combines with J gene TRBJ2-1, with TRBD2 identical over 9 bases. Germline CDR1 reads DFQATT; CDR2 reads SNEGSKA (reference sequence). The CDR3 contains 14 residues. The J segment lost 7 bases and the V segment lost 5 bases, leaving 9 bases of the junction unmatched. CDR3 amino acids: CSAAKAGGPNEQFF. The CDR3 coding sequence is TGCAGTGCTGCCAAGGCGGGGGGGCCGAATGAGCAGTTCTTC.

The CDR3 bases are TGTGCCAGCAGTCTATTACAGGAATACGAGCAGTACTTC. Protein: CASSLLQEYEQYF. This sequence joins TRBV2 and TRBJ2-7, with D maybe TRBD1 (5 bases). Germline CDR1 and CDR2: SNHLY and FYNNEI. This CDR3 has 13 residues. V was shortened by 5 bases and J by 4 bases, with 12 bases between the two germline ends.

Only a few counts were recorded for this clonotype. The chain links TRBV11-2 to TRBJ2-3; 8 bases match TRBD1. Germline trimming cut 4 bases from V and 5 bases from J; bases unmatched to any gene: 14. There are 17 residues in the CDR3. The germline gives CDR1 SGHAT, CDR2 FQNNGV. CDR3 bases: TGTGCCAGCAGCTACAACCTAGGACAGGGTCCGGAAGATACGCAGTATTTT. Its protein is CASSYNLGQGPEDTQYF.

This clonotype has at least ten counts. The genes are TRBV21-1 and TRBJ1-5; the table gives TRBD1 as D, unverified against the DNA. TRBV21-1 is assigned pseudogene status. The CDR3 loop spans 23 amino acids. CDR3 nucleotides: TGTGCCAGCAGCGGCCTGGGGTCTGACAGGGGGGAGCCTAGAGCCTATAGCAATCAGCCCCAGCATTTT. Amino acids: CASSGLGSDRGEPRAYSNQPQHF.

This clonotype was detected many times. This chain joins TRBV7-2 and TRBJ2-3; D possibly corresponds to TRBD2 (5 bases). Germline loops: CDR1 SGHTA, CDR2 FQGNSA. V was trimmed by 5 bases and J by 8 bases, leaving 20 bases between them. The CDR3 spans 15 residues. The CDR3: CASSAISIATSTQYF. The CDR3 DNA reads as TGTGCCAGCAGCGCAATCTCTATAGCGACCAGTACGCAGTATTTT.

This clonotype was detected ten times or more. V and J are TRBV12-3 or TRBV12-4 and TRBJ1-3; D perhaps matches TRBD1 (5 bases). Trimming pared 7 bases from V and 0 bases from J, leaving 25 bases between. CDR3 length equals 19 residues. The CDR3 loop reads CASTHPRALGPFSGNTIYF. CDR3 nucleotides: TGTGCCAGCACCCACCCACGGGCACTGGGGCCTTTCTCTGGAAACACCATATATTTT.

This clonotype was observed at least ten times. The chain has TRBV10-3 and TRBJ1-2, with TRBD1 as a possible D gene (5 bases). The V gene lost 3 bases and the J gene lost 5 bases, with 10 bases spanning the gap. CDR1 and CDR2 from the germline V gene are ENHRY and SYGVKD. The CDR3 extends over 13 amino acids. The CDR3 nucleotides are TGTGCCATCAGTGACAGGGCGGAATATGGCTACACCTTC. It yields the protein CAISDRAEYGYTF.

In its sample, this clonotype was seen many times. The chain uses TRBV7-9 and TRBJ2-2; D call uncertain. Trimming removed 4 bases at V and 8 bases at J, with 8 bases between. Looked up from germline, CDR1 is SEHNR and CDR2 is FQNEAQ (reference sequence). The CDR3 spans 12 residues. The CDR3 loop is CASSSHGGELFF. For the CDR3, the DNA is TGTGCCAGCAGCTCACATGGGGGGGAGCTGTTTTTT.

Many counts were recorded for this clonotype. The chain links TRBV5-5 to TRBJ2-7; 8 bases match TRBD1. With V trimmed by 4 bases and J by 0 bases, 6 bases remained unmatched. The CDR3 runs to 15 residues. In germline, CDR1 is SGHKS, CDR2 YYEKEE (reference sequence). CDR3 sequence (DNA): TGTGCCAGCAGCAAACCGGGACAGGTCTCCTACGAGCAGTACTTC. This encodes CASSKPGQVSYEQYF.

This clonotype showed up many times. The gene calls are TRBV5-5 and TRBJ1-2; 8 bases align to TRBD1. The CDR3 runs to 16 residues. Germline CDR1 and CDR2: SGHKS and YYEKEE (reference sequence). V was clipped by 6 bases and J by 2 bases; unmatched bases: 12. CDR3 nucleotides: TGTGCCAGCAAAGCTTCACTGGACAGGGCCAACTATGGCTACACCTTC. Encoded protein: CASKASLDRANYGYTF.

This clonotype was counted at least ten times. The rearrangement joins TRBV12-3 or TRBV12-4 to TRBJ1-1, with D uncertain. This CDR3 is built from 12 residues. V lost 8 bases to trimming and J lost 2 bases, with 9 bases between them. CDR3 amino acids: CASALHNTEAFF. The DNA of the CDR3 is TGTGCCAGCGCCTTACATAACACTGAAGCTTTCTTT.

The table lists this clonotype with many counts. CDR3 sequence reads: CASSHRVEAFF. CDR3 in DNA: TGTGCCAGCAGTCACAGGGTTGAAGCTTTCTTT. The V call is TRBV12-3 or TRBV12-4, the J call TRBJ1-1, with D perhaps TRBD1 (6 bases). The V gene lost 5 bases and the J gene lost 7 bases, with 8 bases spanning the gap. The CDR3 extends over 11 amino acids.

This clonotype has a count of ten or more. The V gene is TRBV6-5, the J gene TRBJ2-3, with 8 bases identical to TRBD1. The length of the CDR3 is 16 residues. From germline, CDR1 is MNHEY and CDR2 SVGAGI. Trimming removed 2 bases from V and 4 bases from J; junction bases left unmatched: 8. In DNA, the CDR3 is TGTGCCAGCAGTTACGGAGGCAGGGGGCCGTCAGATACGCAGTATTTT. This codes for CASSYGGRGPSDTQYF.

This clonotype was detected many times. J is TRBJ1-5 and V is TRBV11-2; D ambiguous. V lost 0 bases to trimming and J lost 2 bases, with 14 bases between them. Looked up from germline, CDR1 is SGHAT and CDR2 is FQNNGV. CDR3 length equals 17 residues. CDR3 protein: CASSLDLYKGRNQPQHF. The DNA of the CDR3 is TGTGCCAGCAGCTTAGATTTATACAAAGGGCGCAATCAGCCCCAGCATTTT.

This clonotype was observed at least ten times. The J gene is TRBJ2-5, the V gene TRBV7-2, with TRBD2 as a possible D gene (7 bases). CDR3 length equals 15 residues. Trimming removed 3 bases at V and 1 base at J, with 12 bases between. Germline V CDR1 and CDR2: SGHTA, FQGNSA. The CDR3 DNA reads TGTGCCAGCAGCTTTGGGGGGGCTCCCCAAGAGACCCAGTACTTC. Protein: CASSFGGAPQETQYF.

This clonotype was observed many times. The chain is built from TRBV29-1 and TRBJ2-7, with D perhaps TRBD1 (5 bases). CDR3 length: 11 residues. Germline V gene sequence: CDR1 SQVTM, CDR2 ANQGSEA. Deletions cut 7 bases from V and 2 bases from J, with 9 bases between. This chain's CDR3 is CSAKTAYEQYF. The CDR3 DNA follows: TGCAGCGCGAAGACAGCCTACGAGCAGTACTTC.

This clonotype was seen repeatedly, ten times or more. This chain connects TRBV5-4 to TRBJ2-5; 7 positions agree with TRBD1. The germline V gene encodes CDR1 SGHNT and CDR2 YYREEE (reference sequence). The ends lost 3 bases at V and 4 bases at J; junction bases unmatched: 9. The CDR3 extends over 15 amino acids. The CDR3 reads CASSSRTGRIETQYF. The CDR3 bases are TGTGCCAGCAGCTCCCGGACAGGTCGTATAGAGACCCAGTACTTC.

V gene TRBV12-3 or TRBV12-4 combines with J gene TRBJ2-7, with 7 bases identical to TRBD2. This CDR3 region has 16 residues. With V trimmed by 1 base and J by 2 bases, 8 bases remained unmatched. CDR3 region: CASSLGGPGGTYEQYF. The DNA of the CDR3 is TGTGCCAGCAGTTTAGGTGGCCCCGGGGGGACCTACGAGCAGTACTTC.

This clonotype was seen repeatedly, ten times or more. The chain recombines TRBV4-3 with TRBJ2-1, with D unclear. This CDR3 comprises 13 residues. Germline CDR1 is LGHNA and CDR2 is YSLEER. V was cut by 3 bases and J by 8 bases, with 11 bases left in between. The CDR3: CASSQGPWDEQFF. The CDR3 DNA follows: TGCGCCAGCAGCCAGGGCCCTTGGGATGAGCAGTTCTTC.

This clonotype was detected many times. The rearrangement uses TRBV28 and TRBJ2-5; D is unclear. CDR1 and CDR2 (germline): MDHEN, SYDVKM. There are 15 residues in the CDR3. The V end was cut by 4 bases, the J end by 7 bases, with 19 bases between. The CDR3 reads CASSSSTHETGTQYF. CDR3 nucleotides: TGTGCCAGCAGTTCCTCAACCCACGAAACCGGGACCCAGTACTTC.

V gene TRBV27 combines with J gene TRBJ1-5; 7 nucleotides agree with TRBD1. Germline-derived CDR1 and CDR2 are MNHEY and SMNVEV (reference sequence). This CDR3 is 15 amino acids long. V shed 3 bases, J shed 1 base, and the junction held 3 bases outside the gene matches. The CDR3 bases are TGTGCCAGCAGTTTCGCAGGGGGAAGCAATCAGCCCCAGCATTTT. As protein: CASSFAGGSNQPQHF.

This clonotype was seen ten or more times. This chain uses TRBV7-2 with TRBJ2-7; D is unresolved. CDR1 and CDR2 from the germline V gene are SGHTA and FQGNSA. The CDR3 is 15 amino acids. The V end was cut by 1 base, the J end by 3 bases, with 13 bases between. The CDR3 sequence is CASSLGTGTNYEQYF. CDR3 nucleotides: TGTGCCAGCAGCTTAGGGACCGGAACCAACTACGAGCAGTACTTC.

Ten or more counts support this clonotype. The chain has TRBV6-4 and TRBJ2-4; either TRBD1 or TRBD2 may fit D (6 bases each). V dropped 9 bases and J dropped 14 bases, with 11 bases sitting between them. The germline gives CDR1 MRHNA, CDR2 SNTAGT. This CDR3 region has 9 residues. This chain's CDR3 is CASRGPEYF. CDR3 bases: TGTGCCAGTCGGGGGCCCGAGTACTTC.